The 30 T cell receptor beta chains presented below share a single source sample, sequenced in a study of sequential checkpoint blockade in melanoma. Treatment defined: randomized to nivolumab then ipilimumab (arm A) or the reverse (arm B). Here immunoSEQ multiplex PCR was the method, and the copy in TCRdb shows in-frame clones only, minus some. The sample lists roughly 20,000 clones; about 28% were seen once. The sample here was tumor tissue (inferred from file names), taken from a patient given nivolumab and ipilimumab in sequence. Receptors were obtained from a human donor with melanoma.

This clone was seen more than once but under ten times. This rearrangement joins TRBV11-3 to TRBJ1-3, with a tentative D call TRBD1 (5 bases). CDR3 length equals 17 residues. Germline V gene data show CDR1 as SGHNT and CDR2 as YENEEA. The V end lost 0 bases, the J end lost 3 bases, and 15 bases lay between the germline ends. CDR3 residues: CASSLDRTGVGGNTIYF. For the CDR3, the DNA is TGTGCCAGCAGCTTAGACCGAACGGGGGTAGGTGGAAACACCATATATTTT.

This clone showed up many times. The V call is TRBV9, the J call TRBJ1-1; a possible D gene is TRBD1 (5 bases). CDR3 length: 13 amino acids. Germline CDR1 and CDR2: SGDLS and YYNGEE. V was shortened by 3 bases and J by 4 bases, with 10 bases between the two germline ends. The CDR3 coding sequence is TGTGCCAGCAGCGCCAGGGAAGGCACTGAAGCTTTCTTT. Translating it yields CASSAREGTEAFF.

Only a few counts were recorded for this clone. This chain connects TRBV30 to TRBJ1-5; D may be TRBD1 (6 bases). V lost 3 bases and J lost 7, with 16 bases in between. CDR1 GTSNPN and CDR2 SVGIG come from the germline V gene (reference sequence). The CDR3 spans 14 residues. The CDR3 region has the DNA TGTGCCTGGAGCGGGGGGCAGGTAGAGCAGCCCCAGCATTTT. This codes for CAWSGGQVEQPQHF.

The rearrangement uses TRBV28 and TRBJ1-5, with D possibly being TRBD1 (6 bases). The CDR3 is made up of 17 amino acids. Germline CDR1 and CDR2: MDHEN and SYDVKM. Trimming stripped 6 bases from V and 5 bases from J, with 23 bases between. CDR3 protein: CASSVGGGEGRYQPQHF. The DNA for the CDR3 is TGTGCCAGCAGCGTTGGAGGGGGAGAGGGGCGATATCAGCCCCAGCATTTT. The full variable domain, with the rest looked up from reference TRBV28 and TRBJ1-5, is DVKVTQSSRYLVKRTGEKVFLECVQDMDHENMFWYRQDPGLGLRLIYFSYDVKMKEKGDIPEGYSVSREKKERFSLILESASTNQTSMYLCASSVGGGEGRYQPQHFGDGTRLSIL.

The chain joins TRBV14 to TRBJ1-2; D gene ambiguous. This CDR3 has 13 amino acids. The V end lost 0 bases, the J end lost 1 base, and 3 bases lay between the germline ends. The V gene's germline CDR1 is SGHDN and CDR2 FVKESK. This chain's CDR3 is CASSQELNYGYTF. The DNA of the CDR3 is TGTGCCAGCAGCCAAGAACTTAACTATGGCTACACCTTC.

The CDR3 here is CASSSNRDPATEAFF. CDR3 in DNA: TGTGCCAGCAGTTCCAACAGGGATCCCGCCACTGAAGCTTTCTTT. This chain uses TRBV28 with TRBJ1-1, with D perhaps matching TRBD1 (6 bases). The CDR3 consists of 15 residues. Trimming stripped 4 bases from V and 4 bases from J, with 16 bases between. Germline CDR1 is MDHEN and CDR2 is SYDVKM. The full variable domain, completed using reference TRBV28 and TRBJ1-1, is DVKVTQSSRYLVKRTGEKVFLECVQDMDHENMFWYRQDPGLGLRLIYFSYDVKMKEKGDIPEGYSVSREKKERFSLILESASTNQTSMYLCASSSNRDPATEAFFGQGTRLTVV.

The chain has TRBV11-3 and TRBJ2-3; 11 nucleotides line up with TRBD2. The germline gives CDR1 SGHNT, CDR2 YENEEA. The CDR3 is 18 residues long. The J segment lost 4 bases and the V segment lost 4 bases, leaving 13 bases of the junction unmatched. CDR3 sequence: CASSSPAMASGGPDTQYF. As DNA, the CDR3 is TGTGCCAGCAGCTCCCCGGCAATGGCTAGCGGGGGGCCAGATACGCAGTATTTT.

This chain links TRBV9 with TRBJ1-2; D is possibly TRBD1 (5 bases). Germline CDR1 SGDLS, CDR2 YYNGEE. V lost 0 bases, J lost 3 bases, and 9 bases lay in between. This CDR3 comprises 14 residues. CDR3 nucleotides: TGTGCCAGCAGCGTAGAAGGGACTGACTATGGCTACACCTTC. This translates into CASSVEGTDYGYTF.

This clone turned up a few times. The chain carries TRBV6-8 and TRBJ2-2, with D tentatively TRBD1 or TRBD2 (5 bases each). Deletions cut 2 bases from V and 4 bases from J, with 14 bases between. The CDR3 spans 16 residues. Germline V gene lookup returns CDR1 MNHGY and CDR2 SAAAGT. The CDR3 DNA reads TGTGCCAGCAGTTACCCGGGGCTCTCGGGCACCGGGGAGCTGTTTTTT. It yields the protein CASSYPGLSGTGELFF.

This chain uses TRBV30 with TRBJ1-3; D not certain. The germline CDR1 and CDR2 sequences are GTSNPN and SVGIG (reference sequence). Trimming cost V 0 bases and J 4 bases, with 7 bases left between them. The length of the CDR3 is 13 residues. CDR3 amino acids: CAWSVLTGNTIYF. The CDR3 DNA follows: TGTGCCTGGAGTGTACTAACCGGAAACACCATATATTTT.

The gene calls are TRBV27 and TRBJ2-7; D unresolved. This CDR3 contains 14 residues. Germline loops: CDR1 MNHEY, CDR2 SMNVEV (reference sequence). Trimming took 1 base from V and 5 from J, leaving 12 bases between them. The CDR3 spells CASSLFRDHDEQYF. Written as DNA, the CDR3 is TGTGCCAGCAGTTTATTTAGGGATCACGACGAGCAGTACTTC.

This clone was seen a few times. The gene calls are TRBV6-8 and TRBJ2-5; 11 bases are shared with TRBD2. There are 15 residues in the CDR3. The V gene end was trimmed by 2 bases and the J gene end by 5 bases; junction bases not matched to a gene: 4. The V gene's germline CDR1 is MNHGY and CDR2 SAAAGT. The DNA for the CDR3 is TGTGCCAGCAGTTACACTAGCGGGAGAGGCGAGACCCAGTACTTC. Protein: CASSYTSGRGETQYF.

This clone is medium-sized (0.01 to 0.1%) within its sample. This chain uses TRBV5-1 with TRBJ1-1; 8 bases match TRBD1. This CDR3 contains 15 residues. Germline loops: CDR1 SGHRS, CDR2 YFSETQ. The V gene end was trimmed by 4 bases and the J gene end by 4 bases; junction bases not matched to a gene: 9. CDR3 bases: TGCGCCAGCAGCGGCCGGACAGGGACATTCACTGAAGCTTTCTTT. Translating it yields CASSGRTGTFTEAFF.

Concerning this clone itself: Sequence at one end of the junction differs from germline and may be a read error. The chain recombines TRBV6-8 with TRBJ1-1; 9 nucleotides agree with TRBD1. CDR3 length: 15 amino acids. Germline V lookup: CDR1 MNHGY, CDR2 SAAAGT. CDR3 sequence: CAISADRGENTEAFF. The CDR3, as DNA: TGTGCCATCAGTGCGGACAGGGGCGAGAACACTGAAGCTTTCTTT.

The chain links TRBV18 to TRBJ2-7; the D gene is possibly TRBD1 (6 bases). Trimming pared 3 bases from V and 0 bases from J, leaving 6 bases between. CDR3 length: 13 amino acids. The germline V gene has CDR1 KGHSH and CDR2 LQKENI. CDR3 protein: CASSPGHSYEQYF. The CDR3 bases are TGTGCCAGCTCACCGGGACACTCCTACGAGCAGTACTTC.

The V gene is TRBV6-8, the J gene TRBJ1-2; TRBD1 might be the D (5 bases). The CDR3 is made up of 16 amino acids. Germline V gives CDR1 MNHGY, CDR2 SAAAGT. The V gene lost 6 bases and the J gene lost 4 bases, with 21 bases spanning the gap. The CDR3: CASRPSSQGPGYGYTF. CDR3 nucleotide sequence: TGTGCCAGCAGACCTTCGTCTCAGGGACCGGGCTATGGCTACACCTTC.

This clone occurred a few times. The chain links TRBV6-8 to TRBJ2-3; 7 bases agree with TRBD2. The V gene end was trimmed by 6 bases and the J gene end by 1 base; junction bases not matched to a gene: 4. The V gene's germline CDR1 is MNHGY and CDR2 SAAAGT. The CDR3 covers 14 residues. The CDR3 DNA reads as TGTGCCAGCAGACCTGGGGGGGGCACAGATACGCAGTATTTT. Translation gives CASRPGGGTDTQYF.

The rearrangement joins TRBV30 to TRBJ2-3; TRBD2 aligns across 9 bases. This CDR3 spans 15 amino acids. V was pared by 4 bases and J by 1 base, with 6 bases of the junction left unmatched. Germline-derived CDR1 and CDR2 are GTSNPN and SVGIG (reference sequence). CDR3 sequence reads: CAWISGSTGTDTQYF. The CDR3 nucleotides read TGTGCCTGGATTAGCGGGAGTACTGGCACAGATACGCAGTATTTT.

There are a few counts of this clone. The chain recombines TRBV28 with TRBJ1-2, with TRBD1 as a possible D gene (5 bases). Trimming removed 6 bases from V and 0 bases from J, with 14 bases in between. CDR1 MDHEN and CDR2 SYDVKM come from the germline V gene. This CDR3 is 15 amino acids long. The CDR3: CASRPRGTSNYGYTF. CDR3 DNA sequence: TGTGCCAGCAGGCCTAGGGGAACCTCTAACTATGGCTACACCTTC.

The genes are TRBV7-1 and TRBJ1-5, with D perhaps matching TRBD1 (6 bases). TRBV7-1 belongs to the ORF category, with a function that is uncertain. Trimming pared 8 bases from V and 9 bases from J, leaving 17 bases between. The CDR3 spans 13 residues. The CDR3 reads CASSTQGDRPQHF. The CDR3 DNA follows: TGTGCCAGCTCAACACAGGGAGACAGGCCCCAGCATTTT.

The rearrangement uses TRBV9 and TRBJ2-7; 12 nucleotides align to TRBD1. The CDR3 covers 15 residues. The germline V gene has CDR1 SGDLS and CDR2 YYNGEE. The V and J ends lost 4 bases and 5 bases, in that order; junction bases with no gene match: 7. The CDR3 nucleotides read TGTGCCAGCAGCACCGCGGGACAGGGGGCCGACGAGCAGTACTTC. It yields the protein CASSTAGQGADEQYF.

This clone was seen a few times. This chain uses TRBV6-8 with TRBJ2-7; 7 bases match TRBD1. The CDR3 contains 15 residues. The germline CDR1 and CDR2 sequences are MNHGY and SAAAGT. The junction had 8 bases not matched to a gene; V was cut back by 6 bases and J by 0 bases. CDR3 DNA sequence: TGTGCCAGCAGCCGAGACAGGGCAAGCTCCTACGAGCAGTACTTC. Amino acids: CASSRDRASSYEQYF.

This clone has a handful of counts. The CDR3 nucleotides read TGTGCCAGCAGTTACGGGAGGGGTAATCAGCCCCAGCATTTT. This codes for CASSYGRGNQPQHF. The V call is TRBV6-8, the J call TRBJ1-5, with D tentatively TRBD1 (5 bases). V was cut by 2 bases and J by 4 bases, with 9 bases left in between. The germline CDR1 and CDR2 sequences are MNHGY and SAAAGT. CDR3 length: 14 residues.

This chain joins TRBV6-8 and TRBJ2-5; D call uncertain. There are 15 residues in the CDR3. The germline gives CDR1 MNHGY, CDR2 SAAAGT. V was cut by 0 bases and J by 0 bases, with 8 bases left in between. The chain's CDR3 is CASSYSGFYQETQYF. CDR3 DNA: TGTGCCAGCAGTTACTCGGGGTTTTACCAAGAGACCCAGTACTTC.

This clone was seen more than once but under ten times. This chain links TRBV9 with TRBJ1-2; the D gene is possibly TRBD1 (5 bases). There are 14 residues in the CDR3. The germline gives CDR1 SGDLS, CDR2 YYNGEE. Trimming removed 0 bases from V and 8 bases from J, with 14 bases in between. CDR3 in amino acids: CASSVGYRTEGYTF. The CDR3 nucleotides read TGTGCCAGCAGCGTAGGTTACAGGACGGAGGGCTACACCTTC.

The chain joins TRBV28 to TRBJ2-2; D is ambiguous. CDR1 and CDR2 (germline): MDHEN, SYDVKM. The CDR3 loop spans 13 amino acids. The V end was cut by 9 bases, the J end by 5 bases, with 13 bases between. Here the CDR3 reads CARKPGITGELFF. The DNA for the CDR3 is TGTGCCAGGAAACCCGGAATTACCGGGGAGCTGTTTTTT.

This clone was found many times. The V and J genes are TRBV11-3 and TRBJ2-5; no clear D gene. CDR3 size: 16 residues. The V and J ends lost 3 bases and 4 bases respectively, with 18 bases between them. Per germline, CDR1 SGHNT and CDR2 YENEEA. CDR3 DNA: TGTGCCAGCAGCTTGGCAGGTGATAGACTGGGAGAGACCCAGTACTTC. Translating gives CASSLAGDRLGETQYF.

This chain links TRBV19 with TRBJ1-1; a possible D gene is TRBD1 (6 bases). Germline lookup yields CDR1 LNHDA and CDR2 SQIVND (reference sequence). Trimming took 7 bases from V and 8 from J, leaving 17 bases between them. This CDR3 comprises 13 residues. This CDR3 is CASTSYRAIEAFF. Here the CDR3 DNA reads TGTGCCAGTACCAGTTACAGGGCAATAGAAGCTTTCTTT.

This clone has a count of ten or more. This chain links TRBV11-3 with TRBJ1-5; TRBD1 aligns across 7 bases. The CDR3 contains 18 residues. The ends lost 5 bases at V and 4 bases at J; junction bases unmatched: 17. Germline V gene sequence: CDR1 SGHNT, CDR2 YENEEA. Here the CDR3 DNA reads TGTGCCAGCAGCCAAGCGGGCACAGGGGAACTAGCTAATCAGCCCCAGCATTTT. Translating gives CASSQAGTGELANQPQHF.

V is TRBV18 and J is TRBJ1-2, with D possibly TRBD1 on 5 matching bases. Germline assignment: CDR1 KGHSH and CDR2 LQKENI. The V gene lost 3 bases and the J gene lost 3 bases, with 8 bases spanning the gap. This CDR3 spans 13 amino acids. CDR3 sequence: CASSPSTDYGYTF. The CDR3 DNA is TGTGCCAGCTCACCGTCGACAGACTATGGCTACACCTTC.